This entry lists 2 T cell receptor beta chains sequenced from one sample in a study of cytomegalovirus exposure and HLA in healthy donors. 60 Vbeta and 13 Jbeta primers were used in PCR. Measured with immunoSEQ multiplex PCR; TCRdb has only the in-frame clones, and not every one. The sample yields approximately 150,000 clones, roughly three quarters seen once. Material for sequencing was PBMCs. The receptors here all came from a middle-aged woman in good health and CMV-seronegative.

The chain couples TRBV13 to TRBJ2-7; 12 positions match TRBD1. Germline CDR1 is PRHDT and CDR2 is FYEKMQ (reference sequence). The V gene end was trimmed by 4 bases and the J gene end by 4 bases; junction bases not matched to a gene: 11. The CDR3 has 17 amino acids. The CDR3 bases are TGTGCCAGCAGCTGGACCTCCGGGACAGGGGGCAGGTACGAGCAGTACTTC. Protein: CASSWTSGTGGRYEQYF.

The chain is built from TRBV5-6 and TRBJ1-2, with D possibly matching TRBD1 (5 bases). Germline V gives CDR1 SGHDT, CDR2 YYEEEE. The germline V and J ends were trimmed by 4 bases and 7 bases, with 14 bases remaining between them. This CDR3 contains 13 residues. In nucleotides, the CDR3 is TGTGCCAGCAGCCTTCCAGGGAAGTCTGGCTACACCTTC. Translating gives CASSLPGKSGYTF.